These T cell receptor beta chains were read from a single sample in a study of OX40 agonist ivuxolimab in advanced cancers. Produced via immunoSEQ multiplex PCR; TCRdb's table is partial and in-frame only. The data hold more than 50,000 clones, with around 84% observed a single time. Sequencing was performed on CD4+ or CD8+ T cells sorted from blood, taken in a trial of the OX40 agonist ivuxolimab. Receptors originate from an adult with an advanced solid tumor such as melanoma, head and neck, liver or kidney cancer. CDR3s leave out the opening cysteine and the closing phenylalanine or tryptophan. The order of the fields is clone size, J gene, V gene, CDR3 protein. Expanded clones get a size class; other rows say once, few or many, or leave the size out.

clone size: NA
J gene: TRBJ2-7
V gene: TRBV5-1
CDR3 protein: ASSFRDRVGEQY

clone size: NA
J gene: TRBJ2-7
V gene: TRBV11-3
CDR3 protein: ASSLSGTRPYEQY

clone size: NA
J gene: TRBJ2-2
V gene: TRBV7-9
CDR3 protein: ASSLQGTAGELF

clone size: NA
J gene: TRBJ2-1
V gene: TRBV2
CDR3 protein: ASSPPIRYNEQF

clone size: NA
J gene: TRBJ2-7
V gene: TRBV28
CDR3 protein: ATSGSSYEQY

clone size: NA
J gene: NA
V gene: TRBV2
CDR3 protein: ASSRGNYEQY

clone size: NA
J gene: TRBJ2-3
V gene: TRBV11-2
CDR3 protein: ASSLLAGGSDTQY

clone size: NA
J gene: TRBJ2-7
V gene: TRBV27
CDR3 protein: ASSLYGAGGGNEQY

clone size: NA
J gene: TRBJ1-2
V gene: TRBV30
CDR3 protein: AWDPSGANYGYT

clone size: NA
J gene: TRBJ2-2
V gene: TRBV6-9
CDR3 protein: ASSYGTGDTHRGAV

clone size: NA
J gene: TRBJ2-5
V gene: TRBV2
CDR3 protein: ASSDRLGETQY

clone size: NA
J gene: TRBJ1-5
V gene: TRBV4-1
CDR3 protein: ASSGDRGNQPQH

clone size: NA
J gene: TRBJ2-1
V gene: TRBV7-8
CDR3 protein: ASSPYFGGQF

clone size: NA
J gene: TRBJ1-3
V gene: TRBV7-9
CDR3 protein: ASSPGTGGRNTIY

clone size: NA
J gene: TRBJ1-1
V gene: TRBV28
CDR3 protein: ASSFEDTEAF

clone size: NA
J gene: TRBJ1-4
V gene: TRBV7-9
CDR3 protein: ASSQGTGNEKLF

clone size: NA
J gene: TRBJ2-7
V gene: TRBV6-5
CDR3 protein: ASSYSVDSYEQY

clone size: NA
J gene: TRBJ2-5
V gene: TRBV19
CDR3 protein: ASSTTGGRETQY

clone size: few
J gene: TRBJ1-5
V gene: TRBV7-8
CDR3 protein: ASSLSGASYNQPQH

clone size: once
J gene: TRBJ1-4
V gene: TRBV27
CDR3 protein: ASSLRGGAGEKLF

clone size: NA
J gene: TRBJ2-1
V gene: TRBV6-5
CDR3 protein: ASSRLSTNEQF

clone size: NA
J gene: TRBJ2-5
V gene: TRBV7-7
CDR3 protein: ASSRLGGEETQY

clone size: NA
J gene: TRBJ1-3
V gene: TRBV11-3
CDR3 protein: ASSPPFGNTIY

clone size: once
J gene: TRBJ2-5
V gene: TRBV28
CDR3 protein: ASRSESGGAETQY

clone size: NA
J gene: TRBJ2-7
V gene: TRBV7-2
CDR3 protein: ASSLGTSINYEQY

clone size: NA
J gene: TRBJ2-7
V gene: TRBV6-6
CDR3 protein: ASSGTGGYEQY

clone size: few
J gene: TRBJ1-2
V gene: TRBV7-6
CDR3 protein: ASSPGPGAGGYT

clone size: few
J gene: TRBJ1-2
V gene: TRBV19
CDR3 protein: ASSPTSTAAGYT

clone size: NA
J gene: TRBJ2-7
V gene: TRBV18
CDR3 protein: ASSPPSGFHEQY

clone size: NA
J gene: TRBJ2-2
V gene: TRBV9
CDR3 protein: ASSVLSAGANTGELF

clone size: NA
J gene: TRBJ2-5
V gene: TRBV5-4
CDR3 protein: ASREGGKETQY

clone size: NA
J gene: TRBJ2-7
V gene: TRBV28
CDR3 protein: ASRNRDRGEQY

clone size: once
J gene: TRBJ2-1
V gene: TRBV6-5
CDR3 protein: ASSYSTPRDEQF

clone size: NA
J gene: TRBJ2-3
V gene: TRBV18
CDR3 protein: ASSLAGRGATTDTQY

clone size: NA
J gene: TRBJ2-5
V gene: TRBV7-9
CDR3 protein: ASSPRLVGETQY

clone size: NA
J gene: TRBJ1-6
V gene: TRBV5-4
CDR3 protein: ASSPTTGDSLSPLH

clone size: NA
J gene: TRBJ2-5
V gene: TRBV2
CDR3 protein: ASSESGVGETQY

clone size: NA
J gene: TRBJ2-3
V gene: TRBV2
CDR3 protein: ASSLRQGTTDTQY

clone size: NA
J gene: TRBJ2-2
V gene: TRBV7-3
CDR3 protein: ASSRTSGGGELF

clone size: NA
J gene: TRBJ2-2
V gene: TRBV19
CDR3 protein: ASSRSGAGTGELF

clone size: NA
J gene: TRBJ1-4
V gene: TRBV2
CDR3 protein: ASRGINEKLF

clone size: NA
J gene: TRBJ1-2
V gene: TRBV5-8
CDR3 protein: ASTHLRRTYGYT

clone size: NA
J gene: TRBJ2-7
V gene: TRBV5-8
CDR3 protein: ASSLGRPYEQY

clone size: NA
J gene: TRBJ1-1
V gene: TRBV15
CDR3 protein: ATSRGGWMNTEAF

clone size: NA
J gene: TRBJ2-2
V gene: TRBV5-1
CDR3 protein: ASSLAGRAGELF

clone size: NA
J gene: TRBJ2-4
V gene: TRBV27
CDR3 protein: ASSFAGVAKNIQY

clone size: NA
J gene: TRBJ1-1
V gene: TRBV7-6
CDR3 protein: ASSLGKNTEAF

clone size: NA
J gene: TRBJ2-1
V gene: TRBV7-8
CDR3 protein: ASSRDRSARDEQF

clone size: NA
J gene: TRBJ1-6
V gene: TRBV5-1
CDR3 protein: ASSPGTWVGSPLH

clone size: few
J gene: TRBJ1-2
V gene: TRBV5-6
CDR3 protein: ASSLGQTYGYT

clone size: NA
J gene: TRBJ2-7
V gene: TRBV6-1
CDR3 protein: ASSRQGARYEQY

clone size: NA
J gene: TRBJ1-2
V gene: TRBV11-2
CDR3 protein: ASSSSVVLGNYGYT

clone size: NA
J gene: TRBJ1-5
V gene: TRBV28
CDR3 protein: ASSLPGTGGLVQPQH

clone size: NA
J gene: TRBJ1-5
V gene: TRBV19
CDR3 protein: AAQGGGQPQH